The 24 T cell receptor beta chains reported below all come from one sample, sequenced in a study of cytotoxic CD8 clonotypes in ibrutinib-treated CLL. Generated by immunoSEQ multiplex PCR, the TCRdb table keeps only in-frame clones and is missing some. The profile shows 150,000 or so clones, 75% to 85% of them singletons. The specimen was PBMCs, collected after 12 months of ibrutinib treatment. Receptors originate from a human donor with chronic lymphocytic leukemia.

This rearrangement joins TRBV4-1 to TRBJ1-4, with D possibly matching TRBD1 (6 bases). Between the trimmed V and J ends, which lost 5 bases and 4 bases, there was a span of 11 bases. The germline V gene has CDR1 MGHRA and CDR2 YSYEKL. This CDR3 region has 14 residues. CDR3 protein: CASSLTGLNEKLFF. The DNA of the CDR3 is TGCGCCAGCAGCTTGACAGGTCTTAATGAAAAACTGTTTTTT.

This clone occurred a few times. The CDR3 loop is CASSYVTNEKLFF. As DNA, the CDR3 is TGTGCCAGCAGTTATGTAACTAATGAAAAACTGTTTTTT. This chain connects TRBV27 to TRBJ1-4; the D is unclear. This CDR3 is built from 13 residues. Trimming took off 4 bases at V and 1 base at J, with 4 bases between the two ends. Germline V CDR1 and CDR2: MNHEY, SMNVEV (reference sequence).

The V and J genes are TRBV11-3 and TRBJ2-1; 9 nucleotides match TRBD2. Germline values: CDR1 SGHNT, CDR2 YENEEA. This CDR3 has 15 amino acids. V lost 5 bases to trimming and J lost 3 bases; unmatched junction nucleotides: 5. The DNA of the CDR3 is TGTGCCAGCAGCCTATTTAGCGGGAGCTACAATGAGCAGTTCTTC. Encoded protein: CASSLFSGSYNEQFF.

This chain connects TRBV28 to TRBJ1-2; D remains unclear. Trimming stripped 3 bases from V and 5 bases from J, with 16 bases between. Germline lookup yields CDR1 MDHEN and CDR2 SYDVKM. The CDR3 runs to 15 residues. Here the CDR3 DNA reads TGTGCCAGCAGTTTGGGCTCGTACTCCCGATATGGCTACACCTTC. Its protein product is CASSLGSYSRYGYTF.

CDR3 protein: CASSLTANTEAFF. The CDR3 DNA reads TGTGCCAGCAGCTTAACAGCGAACACTGAAGCTTTCTTT. This chain connects TRBV25-1 to TRBJ1-1; D is unclear. This CDR3 is built from 13 residues. CDR1 and CDR2 from the germline V gene are MGHDK and SYGVNS. The V end lost 6 bases, the J end lost 1 base, and 9 bases lay between the germline ends. Using reference TRBV25-1 and TRBJ1-1 for the parts outside the CDR3, the full variable domain is EADIYQTPRYLVIGTGKKITLECSQTMGHDKMYWYQQDPGMELHLIHYSYGVNSTEKGDLSSESTVSRIRTEHFPLTLESARPSHTSQYLCASSLTANTEAFFGQGTRLTVV.

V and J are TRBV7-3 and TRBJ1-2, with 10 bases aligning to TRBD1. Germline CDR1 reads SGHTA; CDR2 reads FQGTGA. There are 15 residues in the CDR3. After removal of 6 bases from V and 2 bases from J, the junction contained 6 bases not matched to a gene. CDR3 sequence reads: CASRAGTGENYGYTF. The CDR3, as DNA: TGTGCCAGCAGGGCTGGGACAGGGGAAAACTATGGCTACACCTTC.

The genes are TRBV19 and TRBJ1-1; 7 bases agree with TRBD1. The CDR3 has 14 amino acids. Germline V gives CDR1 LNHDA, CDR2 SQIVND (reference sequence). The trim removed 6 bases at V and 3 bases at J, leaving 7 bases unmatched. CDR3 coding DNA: TGTGCCAGTAGAGGGACAGACCGCGACACTGAAGCTTTCTTT. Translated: CASRGTDRDTEAFF.

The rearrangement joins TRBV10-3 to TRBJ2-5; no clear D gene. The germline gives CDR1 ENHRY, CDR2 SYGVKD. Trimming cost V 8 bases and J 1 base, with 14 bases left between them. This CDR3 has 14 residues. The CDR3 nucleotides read TGTGCCATCGGGCAGACCGCGGCCCAAGAGACCCAGTACTTC. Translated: CAIGQTAAQETQYF.

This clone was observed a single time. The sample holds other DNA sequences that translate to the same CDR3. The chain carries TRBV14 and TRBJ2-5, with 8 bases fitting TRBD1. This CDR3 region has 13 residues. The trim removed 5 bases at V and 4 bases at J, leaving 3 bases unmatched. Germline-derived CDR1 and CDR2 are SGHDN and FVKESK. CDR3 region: CASSSDRGETQYF. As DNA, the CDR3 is TGTGCCAGCAGCTCAGACAGGGGAGAGACCCAGTACTTC.

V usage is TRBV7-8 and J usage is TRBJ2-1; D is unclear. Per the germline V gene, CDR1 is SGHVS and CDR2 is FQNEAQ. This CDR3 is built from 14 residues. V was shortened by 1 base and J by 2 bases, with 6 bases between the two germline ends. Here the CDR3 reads CASSLVLTYNEQFF. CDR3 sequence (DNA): TGTGCCAGCAGCTTAGTACTTACCTACAATGAGCAGTTCTTC.

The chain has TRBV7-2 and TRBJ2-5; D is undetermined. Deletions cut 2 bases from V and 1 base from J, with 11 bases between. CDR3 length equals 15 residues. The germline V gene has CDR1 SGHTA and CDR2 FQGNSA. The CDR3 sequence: CASSLSAVVQETQYF. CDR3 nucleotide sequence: TGTGCCAGCAGCTTATCTGCGGTGGTCCAAGAGACCCAGTACTTC. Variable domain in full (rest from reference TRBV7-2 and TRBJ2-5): GAGVSQSPSNKVTEKGKDVELRCDPISGHTALYWYRQSLGQGLEFLIYFQGNSAPDKSGLPSDRFSAERTGGSVSTLTIQRTQQEDSAVYLCASSLSAVVQETQYFGPGTRLLVL.

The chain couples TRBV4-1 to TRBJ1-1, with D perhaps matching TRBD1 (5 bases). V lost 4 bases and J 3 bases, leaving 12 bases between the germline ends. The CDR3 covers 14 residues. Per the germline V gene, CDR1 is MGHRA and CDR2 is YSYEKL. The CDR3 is CASSPLGVYTEAFF. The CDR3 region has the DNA TGCGCCAGCAGCCCATTAGGGGTGTACACTGAAGCTTTCTTT.

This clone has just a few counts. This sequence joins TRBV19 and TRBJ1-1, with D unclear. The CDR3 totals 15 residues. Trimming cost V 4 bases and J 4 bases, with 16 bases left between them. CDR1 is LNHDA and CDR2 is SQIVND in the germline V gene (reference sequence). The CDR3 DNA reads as TGTGCCAGTAGTAGGGGAGGGTCCCAAGGCACTGAAGCTTTCTTT. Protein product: CASSRGGSQGTEAFF.

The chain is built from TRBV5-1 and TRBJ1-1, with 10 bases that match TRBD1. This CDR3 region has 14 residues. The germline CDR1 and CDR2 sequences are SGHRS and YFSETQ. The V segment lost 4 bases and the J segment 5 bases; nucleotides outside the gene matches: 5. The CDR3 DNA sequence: TGCGCCAGCAGCGCTGGGACAGGGGAAACTGAAGCTTTCTTT. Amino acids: CASSAGTGETEAFF.

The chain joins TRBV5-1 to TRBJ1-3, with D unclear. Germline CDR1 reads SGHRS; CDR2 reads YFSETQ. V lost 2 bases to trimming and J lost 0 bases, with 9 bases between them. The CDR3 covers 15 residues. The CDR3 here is CASSFGESSGNTIYF. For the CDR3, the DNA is TGCGCCAGCAGCTTCGGGGAGTCCTCTGGAAACACCATATATTTT.

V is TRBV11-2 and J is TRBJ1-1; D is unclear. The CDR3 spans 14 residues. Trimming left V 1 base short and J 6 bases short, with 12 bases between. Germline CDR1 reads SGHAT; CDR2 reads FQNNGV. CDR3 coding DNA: TGTGCCAGCAGCTTAGCCGCAGGTAACCCTGAAGCTTTCTTT. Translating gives CASSLAAGNPEAFF.

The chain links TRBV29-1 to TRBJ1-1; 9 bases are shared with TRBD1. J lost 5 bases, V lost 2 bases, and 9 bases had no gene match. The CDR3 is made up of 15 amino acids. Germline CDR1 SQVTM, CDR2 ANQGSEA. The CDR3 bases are TGCAGCGTTGAAAACCAGGTGACAGGGGGAACTGAAGCTTTCTTT. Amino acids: CSVENQVTGGTEAFF.

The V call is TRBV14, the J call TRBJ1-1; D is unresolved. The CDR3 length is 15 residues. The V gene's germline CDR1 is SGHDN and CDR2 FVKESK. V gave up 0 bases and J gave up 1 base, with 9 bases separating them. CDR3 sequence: CASSQDSAANTEAFF. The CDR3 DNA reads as TGTGCCAGCAGCCAAGATTCTGCAGCGAACACTGAAGCTTTCTTT.

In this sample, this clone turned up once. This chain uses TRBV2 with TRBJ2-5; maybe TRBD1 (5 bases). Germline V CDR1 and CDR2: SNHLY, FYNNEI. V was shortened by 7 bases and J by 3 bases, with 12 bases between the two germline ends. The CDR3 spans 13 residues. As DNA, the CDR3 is TGTGCCAGCAACCTACAGGTTAAAGAGACCCAGTACTTC. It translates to CASNLQVKETQYF.

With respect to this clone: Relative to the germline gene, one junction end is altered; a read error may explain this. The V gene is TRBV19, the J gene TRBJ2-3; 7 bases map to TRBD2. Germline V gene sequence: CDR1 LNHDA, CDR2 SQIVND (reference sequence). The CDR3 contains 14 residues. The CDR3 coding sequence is TGTGCGAGTAGACTAGCAGCTAGCACAGATACGCAGTATTTT. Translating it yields CASRLAASTDTQYF. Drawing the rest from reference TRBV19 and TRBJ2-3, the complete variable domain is DGGITQSPKYLFRKEGQNVTLSCEQNLNHDAMYWYRQDPGQGLRLIYYSQIVNDFQKGDIAEGYSVSREKKESFPLTVTSAQKNPTAFYLCASRLAASTDTQYFGPGTRLTVL.

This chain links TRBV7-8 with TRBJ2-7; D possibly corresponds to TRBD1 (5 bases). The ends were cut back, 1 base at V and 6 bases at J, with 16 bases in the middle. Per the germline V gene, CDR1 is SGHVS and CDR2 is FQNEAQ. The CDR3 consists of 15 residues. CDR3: CASSLGQGSLGEQYF. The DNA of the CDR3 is TGTGCCAGCAGCTTAGGGCAGGGTTCCTTGGGCGAGCAGTACTTC.

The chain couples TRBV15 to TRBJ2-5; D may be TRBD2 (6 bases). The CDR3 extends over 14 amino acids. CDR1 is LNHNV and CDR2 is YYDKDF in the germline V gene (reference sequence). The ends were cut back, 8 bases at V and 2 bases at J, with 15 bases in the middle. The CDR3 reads CATGPRDLQETQYF. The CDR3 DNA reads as TGTGCCACCGGTCCGCGGGACCTACAAGAGACCCAGTACTTC.

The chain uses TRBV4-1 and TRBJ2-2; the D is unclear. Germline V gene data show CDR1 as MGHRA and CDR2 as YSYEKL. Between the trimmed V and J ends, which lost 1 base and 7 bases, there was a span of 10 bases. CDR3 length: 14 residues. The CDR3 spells CASSQGEWDGELFF. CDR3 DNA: TGCGCCAGCAGCCAAGGAGAATGGGACGGGGAGCTGTTTTTT.

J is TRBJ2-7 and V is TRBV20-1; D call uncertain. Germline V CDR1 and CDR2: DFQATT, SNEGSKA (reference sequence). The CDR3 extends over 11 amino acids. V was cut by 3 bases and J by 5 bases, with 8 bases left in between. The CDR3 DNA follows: TGCAGTGCTAGTCCATCAGACGAGCAGTACTTC. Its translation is CSASPSDEQYF.